The clone carrying this T cell receptor (beta chain) came up once. The CDR3 consists of 18 residues. The V segment lost 5 bases and the J segment 2 bases; nucleotides outside the gene matches: 11. The germline V gene has CDR1 MDHEN and CDR2 SYDVKM. Clones were read by immunoSEQ multiplex PCR, and TCRdb kept only the in-frame ones, dropping some. Of 200,000 to 300,000 clones in the sample, roughly 86% were seen once. These data belong to a study of blood T cell repertoires in COVID-19. Sequencing was carried out using PBMCs or T cells enriched from blood (not recorded which). The chain couples TRBV28 to TRBJ2-6; 8 bases map to TRBD1. This receptor was taken from a woman younger than 30 who had recovered from COVID-19. In DNA, the CDR3 is TGTGCCAGCAGTGGGAACAGGGGGATCCGCCCTGGGGCCAACGTCCTGACTTTC. This translates into CASSGNRGIRPGANVLTF.